These 22 T cell receptor beta chains were sequenced from one sample in a study of T cell responses to AZD1222 COVID-19 vaccine. The assay was immunoSEQ multiplex PCR, and TCRdb's table has in-frame clones only and misses some. The sample holds some 61,000 clones, roughly 87% seen once. The source material was peripheral blood, sampled on day 0 of AZD1222 vaccination. The source is an adult in good health.

V and J are TRBV6-6 and TRBJ1-1, with D maybe TRBD1 (6 bases). The CDR3 loop spans 14 amino acids. Germline CDR1 is MNHNY and CDR2 is SVGAGI (reference sequence). Deletions cut 7 bases from V and 0 bases from J, with 12 bases between. In DNA form, the CDR3 reads TGTGCCAGCACCGGGACAAACTTGAACACTGAAGCTTTCTTT. It translates to CASTGTNLNTEAFF.

This clone was observed once. The chain uses TRBV6-6 and TRBJ1-5; D ambiguous. V was shortened by 2 bases and J by 16 bases, with 21 bases between the two germline ends. Per the germline V gene, CDR1 is MNHNY and CDR2 is SVGAGI (reference sequence). The length of the CDR3 is 14 residues. CDR3 sequence reads: CASSYEGQPEPPHF. DNA of the CDR3: TGTGCCAGCAGTTACGAGGGCCAGCCCGAACCGCCCCATTTT.

The chain is built from TRBV6-2 or TRBV6-3 and TRBJ2-2; TRBD2 agrees at 12 bases. Trimming removed 6 bases from V and 5 bases from J; junction bases left unmatched: 4. The germline V gene encodes CDR1 MNHEY and CDR2 SVGEGT. This CDR3 comprises 15 residues. The CDR3 bases are TGTGCCAGCAGCTTAACTAGCGGGGGGACCGGGGAGCTGTTTTTT. It is translated as CASSLTSGGTGELFF.

The V gene is TRBV2, the J gene TRBJ2-1; TRBD2 agrees at 7 bases. This CDR3 spans 18 amino acids. Per germline, CDR1 SNHLY and CDR2 FYNNEI. The J segment lost 0 bases and the V segment lost 5 bases, leaving 13 bases of the junction unmatched. The CDR3 sequence is CASSQVTGLTSSYNEQFF. The CDR3 DNA reads as TGTGCCAGCAGTCAGGTCACGGGACTAACTAGCTCCTACAATGAGCAGTTCTTC.

The CDR3 DNA reads as TGTGCCAGTAGTAGGGGAGGGGCTGGCAATCAGCCCCAGCATTTT. Its protein product is CASSRGGAGNQPQHF. This rearrangement joins TRBV19 to TRBJ1-5, with D maybe TRBD1 (5 bases). V shed 4 bases and J shed 2 bases, with 12 bases lying between them. Germline CDR1 LNHDA, CDR2 SQIVND (reference sequence). The length of the CDR3 is 15 residues.

J is TRBJ1-2 and V is TRBV28; D remains unclear. Germline assignment: CDR1 MDHEN and CDR2 SYDVKM. This CDR3 has 13 residues. V was shortened by 6 bases and J by 0 bases, with 8 bases between the two germline ends. The CDR3 reads CASSEVTNYGYTF. CDR3 nucleotides: TGTGCCAGCAGCGAGGTGACTAACTATGGCTACACCTTC.

The CDR3 reads CASSLVRESNQPQHF. In DNA, the CDR3 is TGTGCCAGCAGCTTAGTCCGGGAAAGCAATCAGCCCCAGCATTTT. This chain links TRBV11-3 with TRBJ1-5; D is unresolved. Between the trimmed V and J ends, which lost 1 base and 1 base, there was a span of 8 bases. Germline V gives CDR1 SGHNT, CDR2 YENEEA. This CDR3 contains 15 residues. Full variable domain (remainder filled in from reference TRBV11-3 and TRBJ1-5): EAGVVQSPRYKIIEKKQPVAFWCNPISGHNTLYWYLQNLGQGPELLIRYENEEAVDDSQLPKDRFSAERLKGVDSTLKIQPAELGDSAVYLCASSLVRESNQPQHFGDGTRLSIL.

The chain recombines TRBV6-2 or TRBV6-3 with TRBJ1-1, with D maybe TRBD1 (5 bases). The CDR3 is made up of 11 amino acids. CDR1 is MNHEY, CDR2 SVGEGT, per germline. V dropped 4 bases and J dropped 6 bases, with 6 bases sitting between them. The chain's CDR3 is CASSWGSEAFF. CDR3 bases: TGTGCCAGCAGTTGGGGGTCTGAAGCTTTCTTT.

The table lists this clone with a few counts. This chain uses TRBV9 with TRBJ2-7; 8 positions match TRBD2. The CDR3 loop spans 14 amino acids. Germline V gene sequence: CDR1 SGDLS, CDR2 YYNGEE. V was pared by 3 bases and J by 2 bases, with 4 bases of the junction left unmatched. Here the CDR3 DNA reads TGTGCCAGCAGCGAGCGGGAGTACACCTACGAGCAGTACTTC. Its protein is CASSEREYTYEQYF. Looking up the rest from reference TRBV9 and TRBJ2-7 gives the full variable domain: DSGVTQTPKHLITATGQRVTLRCSPRSGDLSVYWYQQSLDQGLQFLIQYYNGEERAKGNILERFSAQQFPDLHSELNLSSLELGDSALYFCASSEREYTYEQYFGPGTRLTVT.

With respect to this clone: This same CDR3 is encoded by further DNA sequences in the sample. The V call is TRBV11-3, the J call TRBJ2-5; no reliable D call. The V end lost 5 bases, the J end lost 2 bases, and 12 bases lay between the germline ends. This CDR3 region has 14 residues. CDR1 is SGHNT and CDR2 is YENEEA in the germline V gene. CDR3 nucleotides: TGTGCCAGCAGCCCTACCTCAGAACAAGAGACCCAGTACTTC. Its translation: CASSPTSEQETQYF.

The CDR3 sequence: CATIGPRTQGSNQPQHF. The DNA for the CDR3 is TGTGCTACCATAGGTCCCCGAACACAGGGGAGCAATCAGCCCCAGCATTTT. This chain connects TRBV7-7 to TRBJ1-5; 7 bases match TRBD1. The length of the CDR3 is 17 residues. From germline, CDR1 is SSHAT and CDR2 FNYEAQ (reference sequence).

The chain recombines TRBV18 with TRBJ1-6, with TRBD1 as a possible D gene (6 bases). CDR1 is KGHSH, CDR2 LQKENI, per germline. The germline V and J ends were trimmed by 3 bases and 10 bases, with 13 bases remaining between them. CDR3 length equals 14 residues. The CDR3 region is CASSPRTARSPLHF. The CDR3 nucleotides read TGTGCCAGCTCACCCCGGACAGCGCGGTCACCCCTCCACTTT.

The chain is built from TRBV24-1 and TRBJ2-1, with 7 bases fitting TRBD2. The CDR3 covers 15 residues. CDR1 and CDR2 (germline): KGHDR, SFDVKD. The J segment lost 8 bases and the V segment lost 4 bases, leaving 10 bases of the junction unmatched. CDR3 sequence reads: CATSDNGLDAYEQFF. CDR3 DNA: TGTGCCACCAGTGACAACGGACTAGATGCCTATGAGCAGTTCTTC.

The chain joins TRBV28 to TRBJ1-2; a weak D match, TRBD1 (6 bases). CDR3 length: 15 residues. V shed 3 bases and J shed 3 bases, with 14 bases lying between them. Germline CDR1 is MDHEN and CDR2 is SYDVKM. DNA for the CDR3: TGTGCCAGCAGTTTTACAGGGAATTGGGACTATGGCTACACCTTC. Its translation is CASSFTGNWDYGYTF.

The V and J genes are TRBV7-3 and TRBJ1-2; TRBD1 agrees at 8 bases. In germline, CDR1 is SGHTA, CDR2 FQGTGA. The CDR3 is made up of 15 amino acids. V was clipped by 5 bases and J by 5 bases; unmatched bases: 10. CDR3 in DNA: TGTGCCAGCAGCCCAGAGCAGGGGGCGCGGTATGGCTACACCTTC. Amino acid sequence: CASSPEQGARYGYTF.

The DNA for the CDR3 is TGTGCCTGGAGTGTAGGGCTAGCGGGGCCCCAAGAGACCCAGTACTTC. It codes for CAWSVGLAGPQETQYF. This chain joins TRBV30 and TRBJ2-5; 9 bases are shared with TRBD2. V gave up 0 bases and J gave up 1 base; unmatched junction bases: 6. The CDR3 is 16 residues long. Germline V gene data show CDR1 as GTSNPN and CDR2 as SVGIG (reference sequence).

V usage is TRBV7-2 and J usage is TRBJ1-6; 8 bases fit TRBD1. With 5 bases clipped from V and 9 bases from J, the junction kept 9 bases outside the gene matches. Germline CDR1 reads SGHTA; CDR2 reads FQGNSA. The CDR3 sequence is 15 residues long. DNA for the CDR3: TGTGCCAGCAGCGGGGACAGGTGGTGGGGTTCACCCCTCCACTTT. As protein: CASSGDRWWGSPLHF.

The J gene is TRBJ2-2, the V gene TRBV19; TRBD2 matches 7 bases. V lost 7 bases and J lost 1; bases outside the gene matches: 6. The length of the CDR3 is 15 residues. Germline assignment: CDR1 LNHDA and CDR2 SQIVND (reference sequence). CDR3 protein: CASTRLARNTGELFF. CDR3 in DNA: TGTGCCAGTACCAGACTAGCACGGAACACCGGGGAGCTGTTTTTT.

The rearrangement uses TRBV15 and TRBJ2-1; 7 bases line up with TRBD2. Germline V gene sequence: CDR1 LNHNV, CDR2 YYDKDF (reference sequence). V lost 4 bases and J lost 5; bases outside the gene matches: 8. This CDR3 has 15 residues. As DNA, the CDR3 is TGTGCCACCAGCACAGGCAGCGGGGATCACAATGAGCAGTTCTTC. Protein sequence: CATSTGSGDHNEQFF.

This sequence joins TRBV27 and TRBJ2-3; 9 bases fit TRBD1. The junction had 11 bases not matched to a gene; V was cut back by 5 bases and J by 2 bases. The CDR3 covers 17 residues. Germline CDR1 MNHEY, CDR2 SMNVEV (reference sequence). Written as DNA, the CDR3 is TGTGCCAGCAGTCCTAGGCCCGGGACAGGGCCCACAGATACGCAGTATTTT. It specifies CASSPRPGTGPTDTQYF.

This clone appeared a single time. The chain employs TRBV6-5 and TRBJ1-1, with a possible D match to TRBD1 (5 bases). Germline values: CDR1 MNHEY, CDR2 SVGAGI. The CDR3 has 14 amino acids. V lost 6 bases and J lost 0, with 11 bases in between. This CDR3 is CASRPGAVNTEAFF. CDR3 DNA sequence: TGTGCCAGCAGACCTGGGGCCGTGAACACTGAAGCTTTCTTT.

This chain connects TRBV2 to TRBJ2-7; unclear D gene. CDR1 and CDR2 (germline): SNHLY, FYNNEI. V was trimmed by 3 bases and J by 1 base, leaving 7 bases between them. CDR3 size: 13 residues. The CDR3 loop reads CASSEGWSYEQYF. The CDR3 region has the DNA TGTGCCAGCAGTGAGGGTTGGTCCTACGAGCAGTACTTC. The complete variable domain, with remaining parts taken from reference TRBV2 and TRBJ2-7, reads EPEVTQTPSHQVTQMGQEVILRCVPISNHLYFYWYRQILGQKVEFLVSFYNNEISEKSEIFDDQFSVERPDGSNFTLKIRSTKLEDSAMYFCASSEGWSYEQYFGPGTRLTVT.